The clone carrying this T cell receptor beta chain was recorded many times. These data originate in a study of T cells of healthy individuals. In germline, CDR1 is SGDLS, CDR2 YYNGEE. There are 14 residues in the CDR3. V was pared by 10 bases and J by 8 bases, with 21 bases between. One entry per CDR3 protein, called by TCRdb with MiXCR from the 5' RACE reads. The sample holds about 60,000 distinct CDR3 sequences; roughly 15% are singletons and the top ten take roughly 4.7%. The rearrangement uses TRBV9 and TRBJ2-2; a possible D gene is TRBD2 (5 bases). The receptor's source is a human donor in good health. CDR3 loop: CASTLDSSRGELFF. Written as DNA, the CDR3 is TGTGCCTCAACTCTGGACTCCTCACGGGGGGAGCTGTTTTTT.